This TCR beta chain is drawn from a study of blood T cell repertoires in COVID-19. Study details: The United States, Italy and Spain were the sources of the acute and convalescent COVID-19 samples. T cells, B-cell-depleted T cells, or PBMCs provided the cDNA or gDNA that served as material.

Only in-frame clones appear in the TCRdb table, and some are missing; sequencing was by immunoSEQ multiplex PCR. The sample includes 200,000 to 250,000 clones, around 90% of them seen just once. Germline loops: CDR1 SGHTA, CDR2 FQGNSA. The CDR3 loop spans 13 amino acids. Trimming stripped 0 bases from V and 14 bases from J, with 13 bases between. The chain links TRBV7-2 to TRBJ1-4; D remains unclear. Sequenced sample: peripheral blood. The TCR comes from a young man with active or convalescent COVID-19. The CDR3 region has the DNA TGTGCCAGCAGCTTAGCGCAAGGAGAAAGGCTGTTTTTT. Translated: CASSLAQGERLFF.